One and the same sample provided the 18 T cell receptor beta chains below, sequenced in a study of blood T cells in healthy people across ages (dated by TCRdb to about 2015). The library was made by 5' RACE. Instrument on record: Illumina HiSeq 2500. A second PCR of roughly 6 to 12 cycles was performed with a sample-barcoded 5' primer and a J-beta primer mix. Starting from the raw public reads, TCRdb applied fastp trimming at Q25, assembled clones with MiXCR and retained in-frame beta chains. Each record represents a unique CDR3 protein, reported with the most common genes and DNA among its rows. Here the sample has about 640,000 distinct CDR3 sequences; roughly 58% occur a single time. The ten biggest clones cover around 37% of the sample. The sample was blood. Every receptor here comes from a man aged 60 to 69 in good health.

This clonotype was seen only a few times. The CDR3: CASSLGGDTYGYTF. CDR3 sequence (DNA): TGTGCCAGCAGCTTAGGCGGGGACACCTATGGCTACACCTTC. The chain employs TRBV7-2 and TRBJ1-2; D is perhaps TRBD1 (6 bases). Trimming removed 1 base from V and 4 bases from J, with 10 bases in between. The CDR3 contains 14 residues. From germline, CDR1 is SGHTA and CDR2 FQGNSA.

For this clonotype: At one boundary the junction diverges from the germline segment, which might be a read error. V is TRBV7-9 and J is TRBJ2-1; no reliable D call. CDR3 length equals 15 residues. In germline, CDR1 is SEHNR, CDR2 FQNEAQ (reference sequence). The CDR3 DNA is TGTGCCGGCAGCTTAGTCATGGGGTTGTACAATGAGCAGTTCTTC. Translating gives CAGSLVMGLYNEQFF.

There are a few counts of this clonotype. V gene TRBV21-1 combines with J gene TRBJ1-4; the table assigns TRBD1, which was not confirmed against the DNA. TRBV21-1 is marked as a pseudogene. This CDR3 contains 14 residues. CDR3 sequence reads: CASDSETTNEKLFF. CDR3 nucleotides: TGTGCCAGCGACAGCGAAACAACTAATGAAAAACTGTTTTTT.

The J gene is TRBJ1-5, the V gene TRBV27, with TRBD1 as a possible D gene (6 bases). The germline CDR1 and CDR2 sequences are MNHEY and SMNVEV (reference sequence). This CDR3 contains 15 residues. Trimming pared 2 bases from V and 6 bases from J, leaving 14 bases between. The CDR3 loop is CASSLGGTVPQPQHF. The CDR3 coding sequence is TGTGCCAGCAGTTTAGGGGGCACAGTTCCTCAGCCCCAGCATTTT.

In its sample, this clonotype was seen a few times. The chain uses TRBV3-1 and TRBJ2-5; a weak D match, TRBD1 (5 bases). Germline V gene data show CDR1 as LGHDT and CDR2 as YNNKEL (reference sequence). V dropped 1 base and J dropped 4 bases, with 7 bases sitting between them. The CDR3 consists of 13 residues. The CDR3 DNA reads as TGTGCCAGCAGCCAAGGGGGCTCAGAGACCCAGTACTTC. Its translation is CASSQGGSETQYF.

V is TRBV7-2 and J is TRBJ2-7; D possibly uses TRBD1 or TRBD2 (5 bases each). Germline CDR1 is SGHTA and CDR2 is FQGNSA. The CDR3 length is 14 residues. Trimming shortened V by 3 bases and J by 2 bases, and 11 bases separated the two germline ends. The CDR3 region is CASSFGTGPYEQYF. The CDR3 DNA sequence: TGTGCCAGCAGCTTCGGGACCGGACCCTACGAGCAGTACTTC.

The CDR3 DNA sequence: TGCAGCGTGGCGGACTTAGGCTATGGCTACACCTTC. Protein: CSVADLGYGYTF. The V call is TRBV29-1, the J call TRBJ1-2; D gene ambiguous. This CDR3 contains 12 residues. V shed 6 bases and J shed 4 bases, with 12 bases lying between them. Germline lookup yields CDR1 SQVTM and CDR2 ANQGSEA.

The chain carries TRBV20-1 and TRBJ2-7; TRBD2 agrees at 9 bases. There are 13 residues in the CDR3. The junction had 4 bases not matched to a gene; V was cut back by 3 bases and J by 4 bases. The V gene's germline CDR1 is DFQATT and CDR2 SNEGSKA (reference sequence). CDR3 protein: CSARIAGDYEQYF. In nucleotides, the CDR3 is TGCAGTGCTAGGATAGCGGGGGATTACGAGCAGTACTTC.

The V and J genes are TRBV18 and TRBJ1-6; possibly TRBD1 for D (5 bases). Per germline, CDR1 KGHSH and CDR2 LQKENI. Between the trimmed V and J ends, which lost 3 bases and 6 bases, there was a span of 12 bases. The CDR3 runs 15 residues. The CDR3 loop reads CASSPGTALNSPLHF. Here the CDR3 DNA reads TGTGCCAGCTCACCCGGGACCGCTCTTAATTCACCCCTCCACTTT.

The chain couples TRBV28 to TRBJ2-5; D is perhaps TRBD2 (6 bases). The J call could be wrong; TRBJ2-7 is a better fit for the DNA end. Germline V CDR1 and CDR2: MDHEN, SYDVKM. The CDR3 is made up of 15 amino acids. CDR3 amino acids: CASSFGGTMAYEQYF. The CDR3 coding sequence is TGTGCCAGCAGTTTCGGGGGAACGATGGCCTACGAGCAGTACTTC.

This clonotype was observed at least ten times. The chain couples TRBV29-1 to TRBJ2-3, with 7 bases matching TRBD2. Germline V CDR1 and CDR2: SQVTM, ANQGSEA. The CDR3 is 14 amino acids. V gave up 4 bases and J gave up 0 bases; unmatched junction bases: 4. CDR3 coding DNA: TGCAGCGTTGCTCGGGGGGAAAGCACAGATACGCAGTATTTT. Its translation: CSVARGESTDTQYF.

In this sample, this clonotype turned up a few times. Being one base from a much bigger clone, this may be a read error. V usage is TRBV5-1 and J usage is TRBJ2-5, with D perhaps TRBD2 (6 bases). The V end lost 3 bases, the J end lost 2 bases, and 14 bases lay between the germline ends. Germline V gene data show CDR1 as SGHRS and CDR2 as YFSETQ. This CDR3 region has 15 residues. The CDR3 DNA is TGCGCCAGCAGCTGGTCCGGGGGACCACAAGAGACCCAGTACTTC. This gives the protein CASSWSGGPQETQYF.

This sequence joins TRBV7-9 and TRBJ2-5; tentatively, D is TRBD1 or TRBD2 (6 bases each). The CDR3 is 15 residues long. Germline V gene lookup returns CDR1 SEHNR and CDR2 FQNEAQ (reference sequence). The V and J ends lost 3 bases and 4 bases respectively, with 15 bases between them. This CDR3 is CASSFLQGGGETQYF. The DNA of the CDR3 is TGTGCCAGCAGCTTTCTACAGGGAGGCGGAGAGACCCAGTACTTC.

The chain combines TRBV2 with TRBJ1-6, with TRBD1 as a possible D gene (6 bases). This CDR3 has 15 amino acids. V lost 5 bases and J lost 9, with 17 bases in between. CDR1 SNHLY and CDR2 FYNNEI come from the germline V gene. The CDR3 DNA sequence: TGTGCCAGCAGTCCCCGGGGGGCGCGGGGTTCACCCCTCCACTTT. Protein product: CASSPRGARGSPLHF. Full variable domain (rest looked up from reference TRBV2 and TRBJ1-6): EPEVTQTPSHQVTQMGQEVILRCVPISNHLYFYWYRQILGQKVEFLVSFYNNEISEKSEIFDDQFSVERPDGSNFTLKIRSTKLEDSAMYFCASSPRGARGSPLHFGNGTRLTVT.

This sequence joins TRBV29-1 and TRBJ1-2, with no clear D. V dropped 1 base and J dropped 0 bases, with 9 bases sitting between them. The germline V gene encodes CDR1 SQVTM and CDR2 ANQGSEA. This CDR3 has 14 residues. CDR3 DNA sequence: TGCAGCGTTGAAGTGGTGGGGACTAACTATGGCTACACCTTC. Amino acid sequence: CSVEVVGTNYGYTF.

The V gene is TRBV9, the J gene TRBJ1-5, with D uncertain. The CDR3 is 14 residues long. Germline V gene data show CDR1 as SGDLS and CDR2 as YYNGEE. Trimming cost V 5 bases and J 4 bases, with 13 bases left between them. This chain's CDR3 is CASSKGLANQPQHF. In DNA form, the CDR3 reads TGTGCCAGCAGTAAAGGGCTGGCGAATCAGCCCCAGCATTTT. The full variable domain, in which reference TRBV9 and TRBJ1-5 provide the parts outside the CDR3, is DSGVTQTPKHLITATGQRVTLRCSPRSGDLSVYWYQQSLDQGLQFLIQYYNGEERAKGNILERFSAQQFPDLHSELNLSSLELGDSALYFCASSKGLANQPQHFGDGTRLSIL.

V is TRBV18 and J is TRBJ2-1, with D possibly being TRBD2 (5 bases). Germline values: CDR1 KGHSH, CDR2 LQKENI. Trimming took 2 bases from V and 13 from J, leaving 21 bases between them. This CDR3 comprises 15 residues. The CDR3 here is CASSPILGNGVTQFF. The CDR3 DNA reads as TGTGCCAGCTCACCAATACTAGGAAACGGAGTGACCCAGTTCTTC.

This clonotype has a single count. V is TRBV20-1 and J is TRBJ1-5; 9 nucleotides align to TRBD1. Germline V lookup: CDR1 DFQATT, CDR2 SNEGSKA (reference sequence). The V segment lost 5 bases and the J segment 0 bases; nucleotides outside the gene matches: 2. CDR3 length equals 14 residues. The CDR3 loop reads CSARQGDSNQPQHF. For the CDR3, the DNA is TGCAGTGCTCGACAGGGGGATAGCAATCAGCCCCAGCATTTT.